The rows below give T cell receptor beta chains drawn from one sample of a study of molecular identifiers for immune sequencing clone quantification. TCRdb used MiXCR to reprocess the PCR reads, holding one entry per CDR3 protein. The table shows hundreds of thousands of distinct CDR3 sequences, with around 25% occurring only once. Source material: naive CD8+ T cells from blood, with Jurkat cell RNA spiked in. These receptors all come from a human donor in good health. Some libraries in this study had Jurkat cell RNA spiked in. Both conserved end residues are part of each CDR3. A D gene is named only where the DNA matches it firmly.

d_gene,j_gene,v_gene,len,CDR3aa
TRBD2,TRBJ2-1,TRBV27,15,CASSPGLAGDGGQFF
TRBD1,TRBJ1-2,TRBV15,15,CATTLNKQGNYGYTF
TRBD2,TRBJ2-7,TRBV5-4,14,CASSSSGTFYEQYF
TRBD1,TRBJ1-4,TRBV7-8,16,CASSTMGQGANEKLFF
TRBD1,TRBJ2-2,TRBV6-5,15,CASQLQGADTGELFF
.,TRBJ1-3,TRBV21-1,16,CASSRSGGSSGNTIYF
.,TRBJ1-1,TRBV27,13,CASSLQKNTEAFF
.,TRBJ2-5,TRBV6-2/TRBV6-3,15,CASSNPRETQETQYF
TRBD1,TRBJ1-2,TRBV5-4,13,CASNRQGYYGYTF
.,TRBJ1-4,TRBV28,14,CASSLRTAGEKLFF
TRBD1,TRBJ2-1,TRBV18,14,CASSSDRTYNEQFF
.,TRBJ2-7,TRBV5-6,15,CASSLWEELWHEQYF
.,TRBJ2-2,TRBV6-2/TRBV6-3,16,CASERGQTTSTGELFF
TRBD1,TRBJ2-7,TRBV20-1,14,CSARDRAWGYEQYF
TRBD1,TRBJ2-1,TRBV12-3/TRBV12-4,16,CASSTQDRADYNEQFF
TRBD1,TRBJ1-1,TRBV4-3,15,CASSQARGRSTEAFF
TRBD1,TRBJ1-2,TRBV2,11,CAINRGEGYTF
TRBD1,TRBJ2-5,TRBV7-7,15,CASSFGTGESETQDF
.,TRBJ1-1,TRBV12-3/TRBV12-4,13,CASSPLGVTEAFF
.,TRBJ1-3,TRBV19,16,CASTVGSRGHGNTIYF
.,TRBJ2-7,TRBV13,14,CASSHRVTPYEQYF
.,TRBJ2-3,TRBV7-3,15,CASSQGVGDGDTQYF
.,TRBJ1-5,TRBV6-1,13,CASRPDSNQPQHF
.,TRBJ2-5,TRBV13,15,CAGSLGASSQETQYF
.,TRBJ2-2,TRBV12-5,17,CASGLDEPAPNTGELFF
TRBD2,TRBJ2-7,TRBV27,16,CASSLGTSGDSYEQYF
.,TRBJ2-5,TRBV5-1,16,CASSLILAQSGETQYF
.,TRBJ1-1,TRBV4-1,13,CASSQEGVTEAFF
.,TRBJ2-1,TRBV6-1,18,CASSERVDPRSPFNEQFF
.,TRBJ1-2,TRBV7-9,21,CASSLAPYFVEEQGWNYGYTF
TRBD2,TRBJ2-3,TRBV20-1,16,CSARDIAGGTRDTQYF
.,TRBJ2-7,TRBV11-2,14,CASSLGGYPYEQYF
.,TRBJ1-2,TRBV7-9,13,CASSRGESYGYTF
.,TRBJ2-1,TRBV7-8,12,CASSLWDGEQFF
TRBD2,TRBJ2-7,TRBV19,13,CATSPGLNYEQYF
TRBD2,TRBJ2-7,TRBV7-2,16,CASSLAGGGKRYEQYF
TRBD2,TRBJ2-5,TRBV9,16,CASSVGASGAQETQYF
.,TRBJ2-3,TRBV7-3,13,CASSSADADTQYF
.,TRBJ1-1,TRBV12-3/TRBV12-4,14,CASTLDSMNTEAFF
.,TRBJ2-6,TRBV6-2/TRBV6-3,14,CASRQVAGANVLTF
.,TRBJ2-7,TRBV29-1,13,CSVEIGNSYEQYF
TRBD1,TRBJ2-7,TRBV27,15,CASRYRGLGTYEQYF
TRBD1,TRBJ1-1,TRBV6-5,18,CASSYSWTGHGLNTEAFF